The 21 T cell receptor beta chains below come from one sample, sequenced in a study of shared clonotypes between healthy human individuals. Selected positively for CCR7 and CD45RO-negative, naive CD8 cells excluded terminally differentiated effector memory CD45RA+ cells. Profiling relied on immunoSEQ multiplex PCR, and the TCRdb table lists in-frame clones only, not all of them. The sample has around 1.9 million clones, around 93% seen once. The sample taken for sequencing was naive CD8+ T cells from PBMCs. The source is a young man in good health. Some clones in this sample may be carry-over from other donors' samples.

This clone was recorded a few times. The chain employs TRBV11-2 and TRBJ2-7; D call uncertain. CDR1 and CDR2 from the germline V gene are SGHAT and FQNNGV. V was shortened by 1 base and J by 4 bases, with 8 bases between the two germline ends. This CDR3 has 13 amino acids. CDR3 coding DNA: TGTGCCAGCAGCTTAGGGACCCATTACGAGCAGTACTTC. Residues: CASSLGTHYEQYF.

The CDR3 spells CSVEGQGTYGYTF. The CDR3, as DNA: TGCAGCGTTGAAGGACAGGGGACCTATGGCTACACCTTC. The chain combines TRBV29-1 with TRBJ1-2, with 8 bases lining up with TRBD1. CDR3 length: 13 residues. Germline V gene data show CDR1 as SQVTM and CDR2 as ANQGSEA. Trimming at V came to 1 base and at J to 4 bases, leaving 2 bases not matched to a gene.

The chain links TRBV4-1 to TRBJ2-4, with 9 nucleotides matching TRBD1. The CDR3 is 15 residues long. Germline V gives CDR1 MGHRA, CDR2 YSYEKL. The V segment lost 3 bases and the J segment 4 bases; nucleotides outside the gene matches: 4. In DNA, the CDR3 is TGCGCCAGCAGCCAGGGACAGGGTTTAAAAAACATTCAGTACTTC. Amino acids: CASSQGQGLKNIQYF.

The chain couples TRBV28 to TRBJ2-7, with 9 bases that match TRBD1. Trimming removed 4 bases from V and 1 base from J; junction bases left unmatched: 14. This CDR3 region has 18 residues. Looked up from germline, CDR1 is MDHEN and CDR2 is SYDVKM. Here the CDR3 reads CASSSSGTGTLKSYEQYF. CDR3 sequence (DNA): TGTGCCAGCAGTTCTTCCGGGACAGGGACGCTAAAATCCTACGAGCAGTACTTC.

The chain recombines TRBV27 with TRBJ2-1, with 9 bases lining up with TRBD1. CDR1 and CDR2 (germline): MNHEY, SMNVEV (reference sequence). The V gene end was trimmed by 6 bases and the J gene end by 6 bases; junction bases not matched to a gene: 9. This CDR3 comprises 15 residues. CDR3 region: CASRLSGTGLNEQFF. The DNA of the CDR3 is TGTGCCAGCAGACTTTCCGGGACAGGGCTCAATGAGCAGTTCTTC.

The rearrangement links TRBV27 to TRBJ2-7; TRBD2 aligns across 16 bases. Germline trimming cut 5 bases from V and 4 bases from J; bases unmatched to any gene: 17. Per the germline V gene, CDR1 is MNHEY and CDR2 is SMNVEV (reference sequence). This CDR3 is built from 20 residues. The CDR3 bases are TGTGCCAGCAGTCCCACCGGGACTAGCGGGAGGGCCGTCACCCTTTACGAGCAGTACTTC. It encodes CASSPTGTSGRAVTLYEQYF.

The chain carries TRBV29-1 and TRBJ2-2; 11 bases are a match to TRBD2. V lost 7 bases, J lost 2 bases, and 3 bases stayed unmatched. This CDR3 is 14 amino acids long. Germline CDR1 is SQVTM and CDR2 is ANQGSEA. The CDR3 here is CSAGTSGNTGELFF. In nucleotides, the CDR3 is TGCAGCGCTGGGACTAGCGGTAACACCGGGGAGCTGTTTTTT.

The DNA of the CDR3 is TGTGCCAGCAGCACCGGGACCGTGAACAATGAGCAGTTCTTC. Protein product: CASSTGTVNNEQFF. The chain is built from TRBV28 and TRBJ2-1; D is tentatively TRBD1 or TRBD2 (5 bases each). The CDR3 is 14 amino acids. CDR1 and CDR2 (germline): MDHEN, SYDVKM. Deletions cut 6 bases from V and 5 bases from J, with 14 bases between.

This clone was picked up a small number of times. V usage is TRBV27 and J usage is TRBJ2-2; D gene ambiguous. V dropped 6 bases and J dropped 3 bases, with 2 bases sitting between them. CDR1 is MNHEY, CDR2 SMNVEV, per germline (reference sequence). The CDR3 has 11 residues. In DNA, the CDR3 is TGTGCCAGCAGGCACACCGGGGAGCTGTTTTTT. This translates into CASRHTGELFF.

The rearrangement links TRBV9 to TRBJ2-1; the match to TRBD2 covers 7 bases. This CDR3 has 15 residues. V shed 0 bases and J 6 bases; nucleotides not matched to a gene: 6. Germline-derived CDR1 and CDR2 are SGDLS and YYNGEE. The CDR3 DNA reads TGTGCCAGCAGCGTAGCTCAGACTAGCCGCAATGAGCAGTTCTTC. This codes for CASSVAQTSRNEQFF. Based on the CDR3 plus reference TRBV9 and TRBJ2-1, the full variable domain is DSGVTQTPKHLITATGQRVTLRCSPRSGDLSVYWYQQSLDQGLQFLIQYYNGEERAKGNILERFSAQQFPDLHSELNLSSLELGDSALYFCASSVAQTSRNEQFFGPGTRLTVL.

This chain links TRBV27 with TRBJ2-1, with a tentative D call TRBD2 (5 bases). Germline V gene lookup returns CDR1 MNHEY and CDR2 SMNVEV (reference sequence). The CDR3 totals 13 residues. V lost 8 bases to trimming and J lost 9 bases, with 17 bases between them. The CDR3 loop reads CASVLSGEFEQFF. The CDR3 nucleotides read TGTGCCAGCGTACTATCCGGGGAGTTTGAGCAGTTCTTC.

The V and J genes are TRBV5-8 and TRBJ2-6; 7 nucleotides match TRBD2. V was pared by 6 bases and J by 0 bases, with 15 bases of the junction left unmatched. Per the germline V gene, CDR1 is SGHTS and CDR2 is YDEGEE. The CDR3 extends over 19 amino acids. The CDR3 reads CASMPRGETWSSGANVLTF. CDR3 DNA: TGTGCCAGCATGCCTCGGGGGGAAACTTGGAGCTCTGGGGCCAACGTCCTGACTTTC.

The genes are TRBV19 and TRBJ2-6; D gene unclear. V was trimmed by 6 bases and J by 0 bases, leaving 15 bases between them. Germline V CDR1 and CDR2: LNHDA, SQIVND (reference sequence). This CDR3 is built from 17 residues. CDR3 sequence reads: CASRPDPTDSGANVLTF. In DNA, the CDR3 is TGTGCCAGTAGGCCTGACCCCACCGACTCTGGGGCCAACGTCCTGACTTTC. Using reference TRBV19 and TRBJ2-6 for the parts outside the CDR3, the full variable domain is DGGITQSPKYLFRKEGQNVTLSCEQNLNHDAMYWYRQDPGQGLRLIYYSQIVNDFQKGDIAEGYSVSREKKESFPLTVTSAQKNPTAFYLCASRPDPTDSGANVLTFGAGSRLTVL.

This clone was seen once. J is TRBJ2-7 and V is TRBV14, with D uncertain. V was cut by 5 bases and J by 2 bases, with 13 bases left in between. The length of the CDR3 is 14 residues. Per the germline V gene, CDR1 is SGHDN and CDR2 is FVKESK. CDR3 sequence reads: CASSSRGRAYEQYF. DNA for the CDR3: TGTGCCAGCAGCTCGCGAGGCCGGGCCTACGAGCAGTACTTC.

The chain uses TRBV10-3 and TRBJ1-3, with 9 bases matching TRBD1. V dropped 4 bases and J dropped 3; count of bases not matched to a gene: 4. This CDR3 is 15 amino acids long. Per the germline V gene, CDR1 is ENHRY and CDR2 is SYGVKD. The DNA for the CDR3 is TGTGCCATCAGTGGACAGGGGGTGTATGGAAACACCATATATTTT. Amino acid sequence: CAISGQGVYGNTIYF.

This CDR3 reads CASSQGGSGVGNQPQHF. The CDR3 DNA reads TGCGCCAGCAGCCAAGGTGGATCGGGGGTCGGCAATCAGCCCCAGCATTTT. The chain has TRBV4-1 and TRBJ1-5, with a weak D call TRBD1 (5 bases). Trimming cost V 1 base and J 2 bases, with 15 bases left between them. Germline V CDR1 and CDR2: MGHRA, YSYEKL. This CDR3 has 17 amino acids.

The V call is TRBV15, the J call TRBJ2-7; the D gene is possibly TRBD1 (5 bases). V lost 3 bases and J 3 bases, leaving 9 bases between the germline ends. CDR1 LNHNV and CDR2 YYDKDF come from the germline V gene (reference sequence). This CDR3 spans 13 amino acids. The DNA for the CDR3 is TGTGCCACCAGCAGGACGACAGTCTACGAGCAGTACTTC. Protein product: CATSRTTVYEQYF.

The J gene is TRBJ2-7, the V gene TRBV29-1, with D hard to call. In germline, CDR1 is SQVTM, CDR2 ANQGSEA. V lost 4 bases to trimming and J lost 0 bases, with 10 bases between them. The CDR3 has 13 residues. The DNA for the CDR3 is TGCAGCGTTGCTCCGGAAAGCTCCTACGAGCAGTACTTC. This encodes CSVAPESSYEQYF.

The rearrangement links TRBV5-4 to TRBJ1-3; D gene ambiguous. The CDR3 has 15 residues. Germline V gene lookup returns CDR1 SGHNT and CDR2 YYREEE (reference sequence). With 0 bases removed from V and 0 bases from J, the gap between germline ends came to 7 bases. Here the CDR3 reads CASSLGLDSGNTIYF. The CDR3 bases are TGTGCCAGCAGCTTGGGGCTGGACTCTGGAAACACCATATATTTT.

The chain couples TRBV14 to TRBJ1-1; D gene uncertain. CDR1 and CDR2 from the germline V gene are SGHDN and FVKESK. The germline V and J ends were trimmed by 2 bases and 3 bases, with 4 bases remaining between them. There are 12 residues in the CDR3. The CDR3 loop is CASSQTHTEAFF. The CDR3 DNA sequence: TGTGCCAGCAGCCAAACCCACACTGAAGCTTTCTTT.

The CDR3 DNA is TGTGCCAGCAGCTTAGGGGGAGGGCCCGGAGATACGCAGTATTTT. Translating it yields CASSLGGGPGDTQYF. The chain links TRBV7-3 to TRBJ2-3; 7 bases are shared with TRBD2. Germline CDR1 reads SGHTA; CDR2 reads FQGTGA. The V and J ends lost 2 bases and 5 bases, in that order; junction bases with no gene match: 7. This CDR3 spans 15 amino acids.